This T cell receptor beta chain was found in a study of blood T cell repertoires in COVID-19. Trimming took off 1 base at V and 0 bases at J, with 13 bases between the two ends. CDR1 and CDR2 from the germline V gene are SEHNR and FQNEAQ (reference sequence). This CDR3 is built from 16 residues. As originally analysed: Estimation of nucleated cell counts was performed using reference gene primer amplification. Here immunoSEQ multiplex PCR was the method, and the copy in TCRdb shows in-frame clones only, minus some. V, J and clone size are those of that table, while D and trimming were read from the DNA. The table includes over 50,000 clones, 80% to 90% detected once.

The sequence was obtained from a man in his fifties or sixties with acute or convalescent COVID-19. Material for sequencing was peripheral blood. This chain joins TRBV7-9 and TRBJ2-7; possibly TRBD2 for D (7 bases). The CDR3 region has the DNA TGTGCCAGCAGCTTAGTTGCGGGGGCTGGCTCCTACGAGCAGTACTTC. Translating gives CASSLVAGAGSYEQYF.